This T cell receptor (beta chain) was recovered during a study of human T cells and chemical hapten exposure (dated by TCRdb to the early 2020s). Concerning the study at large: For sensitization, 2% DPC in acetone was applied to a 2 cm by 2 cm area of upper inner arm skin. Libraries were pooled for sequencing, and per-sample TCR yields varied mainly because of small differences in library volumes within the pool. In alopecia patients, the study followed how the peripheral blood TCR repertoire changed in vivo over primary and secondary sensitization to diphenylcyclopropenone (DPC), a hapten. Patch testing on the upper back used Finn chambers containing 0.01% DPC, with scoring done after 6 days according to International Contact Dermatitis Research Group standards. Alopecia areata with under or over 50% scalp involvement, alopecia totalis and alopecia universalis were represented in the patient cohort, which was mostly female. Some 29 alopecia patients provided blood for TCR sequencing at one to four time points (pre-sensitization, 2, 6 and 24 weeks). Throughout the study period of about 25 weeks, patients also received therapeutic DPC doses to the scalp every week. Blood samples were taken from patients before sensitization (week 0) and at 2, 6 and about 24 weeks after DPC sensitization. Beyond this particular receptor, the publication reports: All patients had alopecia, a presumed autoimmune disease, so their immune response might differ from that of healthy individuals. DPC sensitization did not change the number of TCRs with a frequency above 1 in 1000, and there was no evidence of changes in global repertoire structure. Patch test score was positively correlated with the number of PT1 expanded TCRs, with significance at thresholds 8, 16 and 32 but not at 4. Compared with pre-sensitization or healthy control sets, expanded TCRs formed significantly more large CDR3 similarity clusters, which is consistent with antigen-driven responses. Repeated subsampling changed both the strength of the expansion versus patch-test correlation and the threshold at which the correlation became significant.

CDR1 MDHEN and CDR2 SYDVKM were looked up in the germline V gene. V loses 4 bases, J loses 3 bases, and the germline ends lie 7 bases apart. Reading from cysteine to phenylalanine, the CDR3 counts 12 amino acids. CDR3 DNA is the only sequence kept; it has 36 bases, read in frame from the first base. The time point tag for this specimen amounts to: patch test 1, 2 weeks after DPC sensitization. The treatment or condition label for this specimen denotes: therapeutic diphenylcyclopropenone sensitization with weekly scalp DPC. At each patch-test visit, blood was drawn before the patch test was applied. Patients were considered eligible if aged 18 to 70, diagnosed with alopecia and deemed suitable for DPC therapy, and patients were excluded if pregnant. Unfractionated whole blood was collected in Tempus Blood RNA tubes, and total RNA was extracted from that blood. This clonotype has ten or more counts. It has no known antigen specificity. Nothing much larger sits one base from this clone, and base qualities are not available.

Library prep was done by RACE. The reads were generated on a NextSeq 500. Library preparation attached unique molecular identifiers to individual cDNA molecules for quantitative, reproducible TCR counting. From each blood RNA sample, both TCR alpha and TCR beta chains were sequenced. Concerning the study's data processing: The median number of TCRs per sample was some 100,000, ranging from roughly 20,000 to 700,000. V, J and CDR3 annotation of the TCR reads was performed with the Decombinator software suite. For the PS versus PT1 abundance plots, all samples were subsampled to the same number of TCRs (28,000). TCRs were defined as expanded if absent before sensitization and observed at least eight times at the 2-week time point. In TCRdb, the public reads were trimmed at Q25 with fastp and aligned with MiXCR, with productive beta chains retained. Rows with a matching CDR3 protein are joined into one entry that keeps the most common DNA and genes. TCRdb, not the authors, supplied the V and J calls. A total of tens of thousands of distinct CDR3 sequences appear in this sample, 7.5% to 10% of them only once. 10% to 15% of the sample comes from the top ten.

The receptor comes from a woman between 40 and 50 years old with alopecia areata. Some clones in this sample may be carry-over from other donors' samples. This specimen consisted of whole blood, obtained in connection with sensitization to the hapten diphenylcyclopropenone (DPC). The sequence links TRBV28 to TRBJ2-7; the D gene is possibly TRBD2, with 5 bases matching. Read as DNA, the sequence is TGTGCCAGCAGTTCCGGGATCTACGAGCAGTACTTC. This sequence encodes CASSSGIYEQYF.